Below are 7 T cell receptor beta chains sequenced from a single sample in a study of naive and memory T cell subsets (dated by TCRdb to 2016 to 2017). Study-wide findings and limitations: Naive repertoires, especially CD8, contained a few larger clonotypes, possibly memory cells re-expressing CD45RA.

These receptors lack a known antigen. The library was produced with UMI-ligation and nested PCR. The instrument was an Illumina MiSeq. To cover both TRBC1 and TRBC2, the beta constant-region primer consisted of an equimolar mix of two oligonucleotides. The ligated cDNA went through four rounds of PCR with nested alpha and beta constant-region primers together with the SP2 primer. In TCRdb, the public reads were trimmed at Q25 with fastp and aligned with MiXCR, with productive beta chains retained. Rows are combined by CDR3 protein, so each entry shows the most common genes and DNA. The sample contains 150,000 or so distinct CDR3 sequences, approximately 24% of them found a single time. The top ten constitute less than 0.13% of the sample. Sequencing used naive CD4+ T cells from blood. This specimen's cell subset or site label, per the study, means: naive T cells, CD45RA high CD27+. The source of these receptors is a human donor in good health.

The genes are TRBV7-9 and TRBJ1-4, with D hard to call. This CDR3 comprises 16 residues. Looked up from germline, CDR1 is SEHNR and CDR2 is FQNEAQ (reference sequence). Trimming removed 4 bases at V and 4 bases at J, with 16 bases between. The CDR3 DNA follows: TGTGCCAGCAGCTCACGCCCGGACGGTCATAATGAAAAACTGTTTTTT. Translation gives CASSSRPDGHNEKLFF.

This clonotype was recorded a few times. V and J are TRBV4-3 and TRBJ1-1; no clear D. Per germline, CDR1 LGHNA and CDR2 YSLEER. The V and J ends lost 1 base and 7 bases respectively, with 10 bases between them. The CDR3 extends over 13 amino acids. The CDR3 DNA reads as TGCGCCAGCAGCCAAGTCTCGGCGGGTGAAGCTTTCTTT. Its protein product is CASSQVSAGEAFF.

This clonotype has more than one count but fewer than ten. V is TRBV5-1 and J is TRBJ1-5; D gene ambiguous. Germline V CDR1 and CDR2: SGHRS, YFSETQ. The V end lost 0 bases, the J end lost 1 base, and 8 bases lay between the germline ends. The CDR3 totals 15 residues. The CDR3 here is CASSLDGVSNQPQHF. Written as DNA, the CDR3 is TGCGCCAGCAGCTTGGACGGGGTAAGCAATCAGCCCCAGCATTTT.

The chain joins TRBV12-3 or TRBV12-4 to TRBJ1-5, with 8 bases aligning to TRBD1. Unmatched junction bases numbered 1, after V lost 6 bases and J lost 0 bases. The CDR3 sequence is 14 residues long. The CDR3 loop reads CASRDRVSNQPQHF. CDR3 nucleotides: TGTGCCAGCAGGGACAGGGTTAGCAATCAGCCCCAGCATTTT.

This clonotype was seen a few times. The chain has TRBV14 and TRBJ1-1; D possibly corresponds to TRBD1 (5 bases). The CDR3 is 13 amino acids. V lost 2 bases and J 4 bases, leaving 8 bases between the germline ends. From germline, CDR1 is SGHDN and CDR2 FVKESK. The CDR3 region is CASSQQGVTEAFF. CDR3 coding DNA: TGTGCCAGCAGCCAACAGGGTGTCACTGAAGCTTTCTTT.

The gene calls are TRBV20-1 and TRBJ1-1; D unclear. Germline CDR1 is DFQATT and CDR2 is SNEGSKA (reference sequence). CDR3 size: 11 residues. The V and J ends lost 0 bases and 7 bases respectively, with 6 bases between them. The CDR3 spells CSARDWYEAFF. CDR3 DNA sequence: TGCAGTGCTAGAGATTGGTATGAAGCTTTCTTT.

This chain links TRBV28 with TRBJ1-5, with 7 bases lining up with TRBD1. V trimming: 2 bases; J trimming: 1 base; junction bases outside the gene matches: 2. The CDR3 runs 15 residues. Germline V gene lookup returns CDR1 MDHEN and CDR2 SYDVKM. The CDR3 bases are TGTGCCAGCAGTTTAAAGGGACAGAGCAATCAGCCCCAGCATTTT. The encoded protein is CASSLKGQSNQPQHF.